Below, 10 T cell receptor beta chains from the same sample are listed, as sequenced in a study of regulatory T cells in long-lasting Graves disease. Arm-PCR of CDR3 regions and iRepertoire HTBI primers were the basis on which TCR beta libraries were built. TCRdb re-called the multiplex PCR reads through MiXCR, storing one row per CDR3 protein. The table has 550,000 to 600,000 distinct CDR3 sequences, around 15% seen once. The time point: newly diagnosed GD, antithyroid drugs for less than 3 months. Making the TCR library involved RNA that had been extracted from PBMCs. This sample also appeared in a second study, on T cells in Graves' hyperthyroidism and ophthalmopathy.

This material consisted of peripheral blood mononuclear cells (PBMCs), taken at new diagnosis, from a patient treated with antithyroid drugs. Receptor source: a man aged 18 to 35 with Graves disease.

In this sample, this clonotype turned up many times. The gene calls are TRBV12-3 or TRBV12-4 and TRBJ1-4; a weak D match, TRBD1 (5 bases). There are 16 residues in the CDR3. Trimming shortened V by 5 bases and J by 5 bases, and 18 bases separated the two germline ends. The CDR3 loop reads CASSKRLAGPNEKLFF. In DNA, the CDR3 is TGTGCCAGCAGTAAACGACTGGCAGGGCCCAATGAAAAACTGTTTTTT.

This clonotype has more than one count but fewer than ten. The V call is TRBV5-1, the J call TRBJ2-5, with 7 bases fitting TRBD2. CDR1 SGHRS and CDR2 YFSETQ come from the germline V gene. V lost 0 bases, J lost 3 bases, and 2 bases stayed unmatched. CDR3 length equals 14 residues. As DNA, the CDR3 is TGCGCCAGCAGCTTGGGGACTAGAGAAGAGACCCAGTACTTC. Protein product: CASSLGTREETQYF.

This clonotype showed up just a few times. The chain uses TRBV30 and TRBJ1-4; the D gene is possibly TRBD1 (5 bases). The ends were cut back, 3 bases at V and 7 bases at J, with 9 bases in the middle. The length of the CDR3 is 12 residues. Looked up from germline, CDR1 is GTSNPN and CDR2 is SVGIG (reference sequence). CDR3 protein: CAWRVQGEKLFF. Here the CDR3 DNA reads TGTGCCTGGAGGGTCCAGGGTGAAAAACTGTTTTTT.

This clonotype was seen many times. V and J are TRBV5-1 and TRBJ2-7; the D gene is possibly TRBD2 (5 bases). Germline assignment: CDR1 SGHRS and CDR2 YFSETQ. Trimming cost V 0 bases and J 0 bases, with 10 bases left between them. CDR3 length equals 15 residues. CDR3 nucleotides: TGCGCCAGCAGCTTGGCTCTAGCTGACTCCTACGAGCAGTACTTC. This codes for CASSLALADSYEQYF.

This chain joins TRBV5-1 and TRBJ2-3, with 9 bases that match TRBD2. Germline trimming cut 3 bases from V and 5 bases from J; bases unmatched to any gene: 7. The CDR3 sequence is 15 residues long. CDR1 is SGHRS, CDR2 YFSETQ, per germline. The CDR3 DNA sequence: TGCGCCAGCAGCTCCCACAAACTAGCGGGAGATACGCAGTATTTT. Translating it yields CASSSHKLAGDTQYF.

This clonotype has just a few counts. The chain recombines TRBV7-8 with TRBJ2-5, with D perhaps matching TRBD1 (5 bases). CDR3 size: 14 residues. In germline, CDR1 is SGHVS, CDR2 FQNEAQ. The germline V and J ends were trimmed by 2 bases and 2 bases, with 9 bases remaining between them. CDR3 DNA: TGTGCCAGCAGCTTACCAGGGTATCAAGAGACCCAGTACTTC. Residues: CASSLPGYQETQYF.

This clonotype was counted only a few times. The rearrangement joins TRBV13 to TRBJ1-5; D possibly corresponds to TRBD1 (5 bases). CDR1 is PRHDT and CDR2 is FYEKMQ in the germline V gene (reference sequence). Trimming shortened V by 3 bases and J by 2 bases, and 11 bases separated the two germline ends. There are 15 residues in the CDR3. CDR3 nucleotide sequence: TGTGCCAGCAGCTTGGGGGTTTGGGGCAATCAGCCCCAGCATTTT. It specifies CASSLGVWGNQPQHF.

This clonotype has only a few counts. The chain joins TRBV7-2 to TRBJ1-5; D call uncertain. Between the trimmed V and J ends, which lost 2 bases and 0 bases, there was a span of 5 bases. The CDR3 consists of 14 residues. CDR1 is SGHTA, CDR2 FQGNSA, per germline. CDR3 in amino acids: CASSLKGSNQPQHF. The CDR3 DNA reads TGTGCCAGCAGCTTAAAGGGTAGCAATCAGCCCCAGCATTTT. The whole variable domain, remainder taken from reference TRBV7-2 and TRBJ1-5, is GAGVSQSPSNKVTEKGKDVELRCDPISGHTALYWYRQSLGQGLEFLIYFQGNSAPDKSGLPSDRFSAERTGGSVSTLTIQRTQQEDSAVYLCASSLKGSNQPQHFGDGTRLSIL.

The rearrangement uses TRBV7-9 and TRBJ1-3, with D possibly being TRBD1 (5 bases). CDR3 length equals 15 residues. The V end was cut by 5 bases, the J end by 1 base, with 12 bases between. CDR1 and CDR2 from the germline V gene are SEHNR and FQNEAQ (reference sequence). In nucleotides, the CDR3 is TGTGCCAGCAGCAAACCGGGACCGTCTGGAAACACCATATATTTT. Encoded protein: CASSKPGPSGNTIYF.

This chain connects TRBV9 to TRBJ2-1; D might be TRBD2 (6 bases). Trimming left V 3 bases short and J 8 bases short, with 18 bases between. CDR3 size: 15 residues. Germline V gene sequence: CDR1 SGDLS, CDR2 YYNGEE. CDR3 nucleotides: TGTGCCAGCAGCGAGGGACTCACCACGGTCTATGAGCAGTTCTTC. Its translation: CASSEGLTTVYEQFF.